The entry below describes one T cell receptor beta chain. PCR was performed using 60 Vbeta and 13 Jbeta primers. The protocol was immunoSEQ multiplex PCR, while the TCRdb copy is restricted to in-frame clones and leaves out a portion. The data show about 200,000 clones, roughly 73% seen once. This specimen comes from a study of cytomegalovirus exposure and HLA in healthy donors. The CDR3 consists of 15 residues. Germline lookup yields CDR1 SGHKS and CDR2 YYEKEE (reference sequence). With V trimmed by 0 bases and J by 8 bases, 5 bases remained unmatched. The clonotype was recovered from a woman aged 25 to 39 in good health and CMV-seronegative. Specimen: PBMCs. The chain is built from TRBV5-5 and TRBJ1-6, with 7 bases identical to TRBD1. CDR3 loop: CASSLAGGGDSPLHF. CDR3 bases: TGTGCCAGCAGCTTGGCAGGGGGAGGTGATTCACCCCTCCACTTT.